The 9 T cell receptor beta chains below were found in one sample sequenced in a study of patients and donors after allogeneic stem cell transplantation. TCRdb reprocessed the RT-PCR reads with MiXCR, giving one entry per CDR3 protein. The sample contains 25,000 to 30,000 distinct CDR3 sequences, around 7.4% of which appear only once. Material: blood, either unsorted or a sorted T cell fraction (not recorded which). These receptors all come from a human donor who was either an allogeneic HSCT recipient or a stem cell or donor lymphocyte infusion donor (not recorded which). It is not recorded whose cells these are; they may come from a transplant donor.

This clonotype has at least ten counts. V and J are TRBV5-6 and TRBJ1-5, with 8 nucleotides matching TRBD1. Per germline, CDR1 SGHDT and CDR2 YYEEEE. Trimming removed 1 base from V and 6 bases from J; junction bases left unmatched: 12. The CDR3 sequence is 17 residues long. CDR3 DNA sequence: TGTGCCAGCAGCTTGCGTCCGGCAGGGGGCTTTGGTCAGCCCCAGCATTTT. It encodes CASSLRPAGGFGQPQHF.

This clonotype was observed a few times. The CDR3 loop is CASSPRDPGTDTEAFF. CDR3 in DNA: TGTGCCAGCAGCCCACGGGACCCCGGGACTGACACTGAAGCTTTCTTT. The chain uses TRBV7-8 and TRBJ1-1, with TRBD1 as a possible D gene (5 bases). Between the trimmed V and J ends, which lost 5 bases and 3 bases, there was a span of 19 bases. CDR3 length: 16 residues. Per the germline V gene, CDR1 is SGHVS and CDR2 is FQNEAQ.

This clonotype was recorded at least ten times. The rearrangement uses TRBV5-5 and TRBJ2-1; 9 nucleotides agree with TRBD1. V lost 0 bases and J lost 8; bases outside the gene matches: 6. This CDR3 contains 15 residues. Germline CDR1 reads SGHKS; CDR2 reads YYEKEE (reference sequence). CDR3 region: CASSLGDRALYEQFF. Written as DNA, the CDR3 is TGTGCCAGCAGCTTGGGGGACAGGGCTTTGTATGAGCAGTTCTTC.

This clonotype was observed many times. The chain joins TRBV7-9 to TRBJ1-3, with D maybe TRBD1 (6 bases). The CDR3 is made up of 14 amino acids. CDR1 is SEHNR and CDR2 is FQNEAQ in the germline V gene (reference sequence). With 4 bases removed from V and 4 bases from J, the gap between germline ends came to 11 bases. This chain's CDR3 is CASSSGGRGNTIYF. Written as DNA, the CDR3 is TGTGCCAGCAGCTCCGGGGGGCGGGGAAACACCATATATTTT.

The chain employs TRBV6-5 and TRBJ1-1; 8 bases are a match to TRBD1. CDR1 and CDR2 (germline): MNHEY, SVGAGI. The CDR3 covers 16 residues. V dropped 3 bases and J dropped 8; count of bases not matched to a gene: 14. CDR3 nucleotides: TGTGCCAGCAGTTATGGGTATAGTCAGGGGGCGGGGGAAGCTTTCTTT. Its translation is CASSYGYSQGAGEAFF.

This clonotype was seen a few times. An end of the junction does not agree with germline; a read error may underlie this. The V and J genes are TRBV20-1 and TRBJ2-1; 7 bases agree with TRBD2. Germline V gene lookup returns CDR1 DFQATT and CDR2 SNEGSKA (reference sequence). This CDR3 is 15 amino acids long. Here the CDR3 DNA reads TGCAGTACTAGAGTGACAGCGGGAATTTTTAATGAGCAGTTCTTC. It specifies CSTRVTAGIFNEQFF.

V usage is TRBV27 and J usage is TRBJ2-7; 9 nucleotides align to TRBD1. The trim removed 2 bases at V and 3 bases at J, leaving 5 bases unmatched. This CDR3 spans 15 amino acids. Germline CDR1 reads MNHEY; CDR2 reads SMNVEV (reference sequence). CDR3: CASSLDGTGNYEQYF. DNA of the CDR3: TGTGCCAGCAGTTTAGACGGGACAGGGAACTACGAGCAGTACTTC.

The V gene is TRBV12-3 or TRBV12-4, the J gene TRBJ1-6, with D unclear. The CDR3 is made up of 13 amino acids. Trimming cost V 5 bases and J 8 bases, with 10 bases left between them. This chain's CDR3 is CASSPRLDSPLHF. CDR3 DNA sequence: TGTGCCAGCAGTCCCCGTCTAGATTCACCCCTCCACTTT.

This clonotype has only a few counts. The V and J genes are TRBV3-1 and TRBJ2-5; no clear D gene. V was clipped by 1 base and J by 7 bases, with 7 bases between them. CDR1 and CDR2 (germline): LGHDT, YNNKEL (reference sequence). CDR3 size: 12 residues. Here the CDR3 DNA reads TGTGCCAGCAGCCAAGTTCGCGGGACCCAGTACTTC. Amino acid sequence: CASSQVRGTQYF.